Reported below is one T cell receptor (beta chain). Primers included in the PCR were 60 Vbeta and 13 Jbeta primers. Method: immunoSEQ multiplex PCR; TCRdb's copy keeps in-frame clones and lacks some. The sample data list around 74,000 clones. The data were obtained in a study of cytomegalovirus exposure and HLA in healthy donors. This CDR3 has 15 amino acids. J was trimmed by 2 bases and V by 4 bases; bases with no gene match: 9. The V gene's germline CDR1 is SGDLS and CDR2 YYNGEE. The sequence derives from a man younger than 45 in good health and CMV-seronegative. V gene TRBV9 combines with J gene TRBJ2-7; 7 bases are shared with TRBD2. The sample taken for sequencing was PBMCs. CDR3 coding DNA: TGTGCCAGCAGCCCCCAACTAGCGTTGACCTACGAGCAGTACTTC. The encoded protein is CASSPQLALTYEQYF.